This T cell receptor beta chain was documented in a study of monozygotic twins with inflammatory bowel disease. The CDR3 has 13 residues. CDR1 SQVTM and CDR2 ANQGSEA come from the germline V gene. Reprocessing the 5' RACE reads, TCRdb reports a single entry for every CDR3 protein and omits DNA. This sample carries approximately 200,000 distinct CDR3 sequences, with approximately 7.7% going to the ten biggest clones. The chain is built from TRBV29-1 and TRBJ2-3; there is no DNA to check the TCRdb D call of TRBD2. Material for sequencing was blood. The receptor's source is a human donor with ulcerative colitis or Crohn's disease, or a healthy co-twin of an affected twin (not recorded which). The CDR3 here is CSVMGRNTDTQYF.